This T cell receptor (beta chain) was identified during a study of blood T cells in healthy people across ages. The table lists this clonotype with a few counts. V gave up 4 bases and J gave up 5 bases, with 8 bases separating them. Germline V CDR1 and CDR2: SEHNR, FQNEAQ (reference sequence). This CDR3 contains 12 residues. A second PCR of 7 to 11 cycles used a sample-barcoded 5' primer and a J-beta primer mix. TCRdb re-derived calls from the 5' RACE reads in MiXCR, one entry per CDR3 protein. The sample lists 750,000 to 850,000 distinct CDR3 sequences, around 25% occurring once. The same specimen was also included in a second study, on T cells of mothers and their children.

V is TRBV7-9 and J is TRBJ1-1; D call uncertain. The TCR was taken from a boy between 10 and 17 years old in good health. The specimen was blood. CDR3 sequence reads: CASSSPWTEAFF. CDR3 nucleotides: TGTGCCAGCAGCTCGCCCTGGACTGAAGCTTTCTTT. The entire variable domain, with the rest obtained from reference TRBV7-9 and TRBJ1-1, is as follows: DTGVSQNPRHKITKRGQNVTFRCDPISEHNRLYWYRQTLGQGPEFLTYFQNEAQLEKSRLLSDRFSAERPKGSFSTLEIQRTEQGDSAMYLCASSSPWTEAFFGQGTRLTVV.